A selection of T cell receptor beta chains follows, all from one sample in a study of T cells in localized non-small cell lung cancer. Data came from immunoSEQ multiplex PCR; TCRdb stores just in-frame clones and leaves some out. Here the sample spans some 6,200 clones, roughly 25% being singletons. The sequencing used lung tumor tissue, collected before any cancer treatment. The receptors originated from an older female donor with stage I lung adenocarcinoma. Both conserved end residues are trimmed from each CDR3. Fields, in order: V gene, CDR3 protein.

v_call: TRBV7-1; cdr3_aa: ASSFFGANVLT
v_call: TRBV14; cdr3_aa: ASSQEGWRGGTEAF
v_call: TRBV9; cdr3_aa: ASSFPPGELF
v_call: TRBV25-1; cdr3_aa: ASSEPGTAYEQY
v_call: TRBV11-3; cdr3_aa: ASSLTGQSGEQY
v_call: TRBV9; cdr3_aa: ASSAGTQSYNEQF
v_call: TRBV25-1; cdr3_aa: ASSAGGYEQY
v_call: TRBV11-3; cdr3_aa: ASSLGASVGQASYEQY
v_call: TRBV5-1; cdr3_aa: ASSSAGGSTDTQY
v_call: TRBV11-3; cdr3_aa: ASTLGVSGANVLT
v_call: TRBV19; cdr3_aa: ASSIGAGWSTEAF
v_call: TRBV11-3; cdr3_aa: ASSLRMGQWTSGMFEQY
v_call: TRBV12-5; cdr3_aa: ASGLRSSYNEQF
v_call: TRBV19; cdr3_aa: ASSPRDTQYSNQPQH
v_call: TRBV28; cdr3_aa: ASTAPDGLRVYNEQF
v_call: TRBV30; cdr3_aa: AWRAGLYNEQF
v_call: TRBV11-3; cdr3_aa: ASSLVVGGKTQY
v_call: TRBV19; cdr3_aa: ASSSRDYKNIQY
v_call: TRBV30; cdr3_aa: AWSVRGLAGGNEQF
v_call: TRBV23-1; cdr3_aa: ASSQGFANEQF
v_call: TRBV5-1; cdr3_aa: ASSLNRGGETQY
v_call: TRBV15; cdr3_aa: ATSRVRLNTEAF
v_call: TRBV14; cdr3_aa: ASSLAGLGYNEQF
v_call: TRBV11-3; cdr3_aa: ASSPGLAGGIYEQF
v_call: TRBV19; cdr3_aa: ASSILGGSYNEQF
v_call: TRBV5-1; cdr3_aa: ASSLPLAGRTDTQY
v_call: TRBV6-8; cdr3_aa: ASSYDPTVSYGYT
v_call: TRBV9; cdr3_aa: ASSYRGTNTGELF
v_call: TRBV11-3; cdr3_aa: ASSHPDSGAGELF
v_call: TRBV28; cdr3_aa: ASAWDPSGANVLT
v_call: TRBV4-1; cdr3_aa: ASTPGAKHGNTEAF
v_call: TRBV11-3; cdr3_aa: ASSSVAWDTGELF
v_call: TRBV10-3; cdr3_aa: AISESFSGANTEAF
v_call: TRBV19; cdr3_aa: ASSLGTVGTTEAF
v_call: TRBV6-8; cdr3_aa: ASRGPGQGAYEQY
v_call: TRBV6-8; cdr3_aa: ASSYGDSSYNEQF
v_call: TRBV6-8; cdr3_aa: ASSDWGLEAF
v_call: TRBV19; cdr3_aa: ASRKGSSGSDTYEQY
v_call: TRBV18; cdr3_aa: ASSPPVGDEQF
v_call: TRBV28; cdr3_aa: ASSSSDLLGYGYT